The rows below give T cell receptor beta chains drawn from one sample of a study of breast tumors, draining lymph nodes, adjacent tissues. TCRdb reprocessed the multiplex PCR reads with MiXCR, giving one entry per CDR3 protein. The profile covers tens of thousands of distinct CDR3 sequences, with roughly 28% appearing a single time and 8% to 9% taken by the ten largest. Sequencing was carried out using axillary lymph node tissue. The source of these receptors is a female donor with breast cancer. Some clones in this sample may be carry-over from other donors' samples. The CDR3 runs from the conserved cysteine through the conserved F or W. A D gene is named only where the DNA matches it firmly. Clone size appears in some rows only: once, few, many, or a class for an expanded clone.

D: TRBD2; J: TRBJ2-7; V: TRBV20-1; size: .; DNA: TGCAGTGCTTCTCTGACTAGCGGGAGGAACTACGAGCAGTACTTC; CDR3: CSASLTSGRNYEQYF
D: .; J: TRBJ2-7; V: TRBV3-1; size: many; DNA: TGTGCCAGCAGCCAAGAACCTAGCTCCTACGAGCAGTACTTC; CDR3: CASSQEPSSYEQYF
D: .; J: TRBJ1-2; V: TRBV30; size: many; DNA: TGTGCCTGGAAAGGGGAAGGATATGGCTACACCTTC; CDR3: CAWKGEGYGYTF
D: .; J: TRBJ2-7; V: TRBV7-9; size: .; DNA: TGTGCCAGCAGCTTAGGGGCTGGCGGCTCCTACGAGCAGCACTTC; CDR3: CASSLGAGGSYEQHF
D: TRBD2; J: TRBJ2-3; V: TRBV5-6; size: .; DNA: TGTGCCAGCAGCTACTGGGGGCGGGAGGGCACAGATACGCAGTATTTT; CDR3: CASSYWGREGTDTQYF
D: .; J: TRBJ2-5; V: TRBV4-2; size: many; DNA: TGTGCCAGCAGCCAACAGGGGCAACAAGAGACCCAGTACTTC; CDR3: CASSQQGQQETQYF
D: .; J: TRBJ2-1; V: TRBV7-3; size: .; DNA: TGTGCCAGCAGCCCTCGTGGGGGGTACACCGGGGAGCAGTTCTTC; CDR3: CASSPRGGYTGEQFF
D: .; J: TRBJ1-6; V: TRBV20-1; size: .; DNA: TGCAGTGCCCCCCGGCAAGGCAATTCACCCCTCCACTTT; CDR3: CSAPRQGNSPLHF
D: TRBD1; J: TRBJ1-5; V: TRBV20-1; size: many; DNA: TGCAGTGCTAAAAGTCCGGGACAGGGGCGGCCCCAGCATTTT; CDR3: CSAKSPGQGRPQHF
D: .; J: TRBJ2-5; V: TRBV3-1; size: many; DNA: TGTGCCAGCAGCCAATATGGGCGGGGAGAGACCCAGTACTTC; CDR3: CASSQYGRGETQYF
D: .; J: TRBJ2-7; V: TRBV7-2; size: many; DNA: TGTGCCAGCAGCTTAGAAGCAGGGCGAGGAGAGCAGTACTTC; CDR3: CASSLEAGRGEQYF
D: TRBD2; J: TRBJ2-5; V: TRBV20-1; size: .; DNA: TGCAGTGCTAGGGTTATAGCGGGAGGACCAGGAGGGACCCAGTACTTC; CDR3: CSARVIAGGPGGTQYF
D: .; J: TRBJ2-5; V: TRBV12-3/TRBV12-4; size: many; DNA: TGTGCCAGCAGCCCCTCCGGAGGTTTCCTAGAGACCCAGTACTTC; CDR3: CASSPSGGFLETQYF